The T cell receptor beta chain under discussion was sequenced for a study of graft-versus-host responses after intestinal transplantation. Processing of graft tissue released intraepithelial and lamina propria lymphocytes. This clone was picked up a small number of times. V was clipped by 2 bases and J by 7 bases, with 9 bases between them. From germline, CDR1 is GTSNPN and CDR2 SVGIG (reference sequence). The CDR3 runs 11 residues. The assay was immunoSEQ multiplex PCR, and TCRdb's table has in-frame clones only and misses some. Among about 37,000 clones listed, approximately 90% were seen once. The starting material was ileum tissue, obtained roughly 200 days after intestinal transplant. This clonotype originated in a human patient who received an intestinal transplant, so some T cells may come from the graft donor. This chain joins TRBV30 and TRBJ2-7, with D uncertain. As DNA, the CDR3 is TGTGCCTGGAGTAGGGCTGAAGAGCAGTACTTC. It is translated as CAWSRAEEQYF.